The 11 T cell receptor beta chains below all came from one sample that was sequenced in a study of shared T cell receptors in the human thymus. Generated by immunoSEQ multiplex PCR, the TCRdb table keeps only in-frame clones and is missing some. The sample gives 720,000 or so clones, approximately 83% of which show up once; more than 0.01% is in the top ten. A further study also used this sample, focusing on human thymus T cells.

The specimen sequenced was thymocytes. These receptors all stem from a girl less than two years old with a congenital heart defect.

This rearrangement joins TRBV6-6 to TRBJ2-2; a possible D gene is TRBD1 (6 bases). The V gene lost 5 bases and the J gene lost 6 bases, with 16 bases spanning the gap. This CDR3 comprises 15 residues. CDR1 MNHNY and CDR2 SVGAGI come from the germline V gene (reference sequence). CDR3 residues: CASSRTPGQPGELFF. DNA of the CDR3: TGTGCCAGCAGTCGCACACCCGGACAGCCCGGGGAGCTGTTTTTT.

The chain employs TRBV6-1 and TRBJ1-2, with a tentative D call TRBD1 (5 bases). CDR3 length: 18 amino acids. CDR1 and CDR2 from the germline V gene are MNHNS and SASEGT. Trimming removed 1 base at V and 2 bases at J, with 20 bases between. The CDR3 loop is CASSEDRWGDAINYGYTF. CDR3 in DNA: TGTGCCAGCAGTGAAGATAGATGGGGGGACGCGATAAACTATGGCTACACCTTC.

This clone was detected once. The genes are TRBV7-4 and TRBJ1-1; possibly TRBD1 for D (6 bases). V was clipped by 5 bases and J by 1 base, with 11 bases between them. Germline CDR1 and CDR2: SGHVT and SQSDAQ. The length of the CDR3 is 14 residues. The CDR3 loop is CASSEGQPNTEAFF. DNA of the CDR3: TGTGCCAGCAGCGAGGGACAACCGAACACTGAAGCTTTCTTT.

The chain links TRBV19 to TRBJ1-1; D not resolved. CDR3 length: 15 amino acids. Germline CDR1 reads LNHDA; CDR2 reads SQIVND (reference sequence). V lost 4 bases and J lost 1, with 13 bases in between. The chain's CDR3 is CASSKAVPGNTEAFF. The CDR3 DNA follows: TGTGCCAGTAGTAAGGCGGTCCCGGGGAACACTGAAGCTTTCTTT.

Written as DNA, the CDR3 is TGTGCCAGCAGTGAAACGTGGACAGGGTCTTACAATGAGCAGTTCTTC. Its translation is CASSETWTGSYNEQFF. The chain joins TRBV6-1 to TRBJ2-1, with 8 bases that match TRBD1. Germline V gene data show CDR1 as MNHNS and CDR2 as SASEGT. The CDR3 spans 16 residues. V dropped 2 bases and J dropped 4; count of bases not matched to a gene: 7.

The chain joins TRBV7-2 to TRBJ2-5, with 13 bases lining up with TRBD2. Germline-derived CDR1 and CDR2 are SGHTA and FQGNSA. The CDR3 contains 17 residues. With V trimmed by 5 bases and J by 5 bases, 11 bases remained unmatched. The CDR3 loop is CASSAELAGGPGETQYF. The DNA of the CDR3 is TGTGCCAGCAGCGCAGAACTAGCGGGGGGGCCGGGGGAGACCCAGTACTTC.

The chain couples TRBV27 to TRBJ1-6, with D possibly matching TRBD1 (5 bases). This CDR3 has 15 residues. V was trimmed by 1 base and J by 4 bases, leaving 8 bases between them. Germline V gene sequence: CDR1 MNHEY, CDR2 SMNVEV (reference sequence). DNA for the CDR3: TGTGCCAGCAGTTTATGGGGCAGTTATAATTCACCCCTCCACTTT. As protein: CASSLWGSYNSPLHF.

This rearrangement joins TRBV27 to TRBJ2-3; 7 positions agree with TRBD2. J was trimmed by 2 bases and V by 2 bases; bases with no gene match: 7. CDR3 size: 16 residues. Germline CDR1 reads MNHEY; CDR2 reads SMNVEV (reference sequence). The CDR3 coding sequence is TGTGCCAGCAGTTTACTTCTGGCGGGGGTCACAGATACGCAGTATTTT. It is translated as CASSLLLAGVTDTQYF.

The chain carries TRBV6-6 and TRBJ1-5; no clear D. Germline V CDR1 and CDR2: MNHNY, SVGAGI (reference sequence). This CDR3 has 14 amino acids. Trimming left V 2 bases short and J 5 bases short, with 10 bases between. The CDR3 here is CASSYDAVDQPQHF. The CDR3 DNA reads as TGTGCCAGCAGTTACGACGCGGTGGATCAGCCCCAGCATTTT.

The chain has TRBV27 and TRBJ2-5; weak D call: TRBD2 (6 bases). V lost 1 base and J lost 3, with 12 bases in between. The CDR3 extends over 15 amino acids. Germline V gene data show CDR1 as MNHEY and CDR2 as SMNVEV (reference sequence). The CDR3 loop reads CASSLFFRGKETQYF. As DNA, the CDR3 is TGTGCCAGCAGTTTATTTTTCCGGGGGAAAGAGACCCAGTACTTC.

The chain is built from TRBV9 and TRBJ1-5; a weak D match, TRBD1 (6 bases). The V gene lost 3 bases and the J gene lost 3 bases, with 10 bases spanning the gap. Germline CDR1 and CDR2: SGDLS and YYNGEE. CDR3 length equals 14 residues. The CDR3 here is CASSAQGNNQPQHF. Here the CDR3 DNA reads TGTGCCAGCAGCGCTCAGGGGAACAATCAGCCCCAGCATTTT.